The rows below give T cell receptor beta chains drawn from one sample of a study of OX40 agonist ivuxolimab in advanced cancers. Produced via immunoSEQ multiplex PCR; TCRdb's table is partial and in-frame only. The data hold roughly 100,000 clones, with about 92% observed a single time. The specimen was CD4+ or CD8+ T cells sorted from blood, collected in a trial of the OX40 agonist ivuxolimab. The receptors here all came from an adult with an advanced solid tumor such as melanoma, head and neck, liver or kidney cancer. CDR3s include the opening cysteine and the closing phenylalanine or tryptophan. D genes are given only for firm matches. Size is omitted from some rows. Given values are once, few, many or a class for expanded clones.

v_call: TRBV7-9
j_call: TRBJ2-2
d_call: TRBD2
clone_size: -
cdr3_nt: TGTGCCAGCAGCTTATTAGGCGGGGGTCCAATCAACACCGGGGAGCTGTTTTTT
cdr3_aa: CASSLLGGGPINTGELFF

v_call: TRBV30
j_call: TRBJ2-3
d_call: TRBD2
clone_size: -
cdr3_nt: TGTGCCTGGAATCTAGCGGGAGATGCAGATACGCAGTATTTT
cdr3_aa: CAWNLAGDADTQYF

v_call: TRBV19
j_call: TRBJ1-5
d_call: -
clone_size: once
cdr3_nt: TGTGCCAGTAGTATGTGGGGGACTCGCAGCAATCAGCCCCAGCATTTT
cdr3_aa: CASSMWGTRSNQPQHF

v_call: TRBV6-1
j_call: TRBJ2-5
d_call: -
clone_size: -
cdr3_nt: TGTGCCAGCGTGGGCAGGGGGGTGGAGACCCAGTACTTC
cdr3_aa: CASVGRGVETQYF

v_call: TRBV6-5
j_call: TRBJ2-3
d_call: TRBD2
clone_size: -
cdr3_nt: TGTGCCAGCAGCCACCGGACTAGTCAGGATACGCAGTATTTT
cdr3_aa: CASSHRTSQDTQYF

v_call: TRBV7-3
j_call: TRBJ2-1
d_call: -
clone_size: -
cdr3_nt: TGTGCCAGCAGCTCCCTTGGGGGTGGGTCCTACAATGAGCAGTTCTTC
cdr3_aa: CASSSLGGGSYNEQFF

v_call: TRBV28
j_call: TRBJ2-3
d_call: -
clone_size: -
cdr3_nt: TGTGCCAGCACGGGAACCCTAGGGTTCACAGATACGCAGTATTTT
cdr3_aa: CASTGTLGFTDTQYF

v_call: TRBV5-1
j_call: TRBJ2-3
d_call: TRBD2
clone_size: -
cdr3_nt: TGCGCCAGCAGCTTGACAGCGGGAGTAGATACGCAGTATTTT
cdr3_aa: CASSLTAGVDTQYF

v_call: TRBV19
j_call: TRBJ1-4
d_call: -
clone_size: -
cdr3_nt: TGTGCCAGTAAACAGTCACCGGCAACTAATGAAAAACTGTTTTTT
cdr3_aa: CASKQSPATNEKLFF

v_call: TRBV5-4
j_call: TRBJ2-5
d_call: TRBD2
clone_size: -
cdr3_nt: TGTGCCAGCAGCTTATCTAGCGGGACTTGGGAGACCCAGTACTTC
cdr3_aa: CASSLSSGTWETQYF

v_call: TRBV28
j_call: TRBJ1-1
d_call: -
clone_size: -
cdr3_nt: TGTGCCAGCAGCACCAGGGGAGACACTGAAGCTTTCTTT
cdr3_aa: CASSTRGDTEAFF

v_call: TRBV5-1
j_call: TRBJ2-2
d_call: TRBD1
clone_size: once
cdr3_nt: TGCGCCAGCAGCTTGGCCCCGGGACAGGGCGCCGGGGGCCGGGAGCTGTTTTTT
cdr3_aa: CASSLAPGQGAGGRELFF

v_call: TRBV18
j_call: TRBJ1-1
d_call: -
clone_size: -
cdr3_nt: TGTGCCAGCTCACCACCGACCGGCGCTGAAGCTTTCTTT
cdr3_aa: CASSPPTGAEAFF

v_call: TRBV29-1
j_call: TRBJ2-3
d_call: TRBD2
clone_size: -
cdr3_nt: TGCAGCGTTGAGTGGGCTAGCGGGGGAGATACGCAGTATTTT
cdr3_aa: CSVEWASGGDTQYF

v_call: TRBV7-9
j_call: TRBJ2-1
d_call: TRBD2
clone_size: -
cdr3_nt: TGTGCCAGCAGCCCCCGCGGGGGTTCCTACAATGAGCAGTTCTTC
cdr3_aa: CASSPRGGSYNEQFF

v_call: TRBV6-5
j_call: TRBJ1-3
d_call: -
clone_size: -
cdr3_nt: TGTGCCAGCAGTTACTCAGCCCAGCCGGTGGCAAACACCATATATTTT
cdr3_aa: CASSYSAQPVANTIYF

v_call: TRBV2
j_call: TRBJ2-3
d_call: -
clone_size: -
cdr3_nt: TGTGCCAGCAGCTCTAATGGGGAAGATACGCAGTATTTT
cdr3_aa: CASSSNGEDTQYF

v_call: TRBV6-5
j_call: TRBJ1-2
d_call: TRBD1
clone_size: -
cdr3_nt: TGTGCCAGCAGTTACCGGGACAGGGCCTACTATGGCTACACCTTC
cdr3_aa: CASSYRDRAYYGYTF

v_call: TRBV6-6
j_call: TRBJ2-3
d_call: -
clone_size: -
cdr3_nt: TGTGCCAGCAGTTACCAGGGAGCGAGCACAGATACGCAGTATTTT
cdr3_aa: CASSYQGASTDTQYF

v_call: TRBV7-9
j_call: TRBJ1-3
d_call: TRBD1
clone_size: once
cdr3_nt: TGTGCCAGCAGTTCGGAACGATATCGGACAGGCGTCGATGGAAACACCATATATTTT
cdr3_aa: CASSSERYRTGVDGNTIYF

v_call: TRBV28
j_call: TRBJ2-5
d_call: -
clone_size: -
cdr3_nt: TGTGCCAGCAGTTTATTGTACCAAGAGACCCAGTACTTC
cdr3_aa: CASSLLYQETQYF

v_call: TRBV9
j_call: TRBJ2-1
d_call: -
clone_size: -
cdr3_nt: TGTGCCAGCAGCGCGGGACCGTCCTACAATGAGCAGTTCTTC
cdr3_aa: CASSAGPSYNEQFF

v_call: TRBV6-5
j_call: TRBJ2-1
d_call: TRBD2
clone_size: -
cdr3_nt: TGTGCCAGCAGTTACCGTCCTAGCGGGAGCGAGAATGAGCAGTTCTTC
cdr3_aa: CASSYRPSGSENEQFF

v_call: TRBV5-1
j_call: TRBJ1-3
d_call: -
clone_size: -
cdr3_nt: TGCGCCAGCAGCTTAGAGGGGGGAATCTCTGGAAACACCATATATTTT
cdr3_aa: CASSLEGGISGNTIYF